This record covers a single TCR beta chain. Its target is not known. The data derive from a study of beta chain features in type 1 diabetes. V shed 7 bases, J shed 8 bases, and the junction held 12 bases outside the gene matches. Germline V CDR1 and CDR2: SGHRS, YFSETQ. The CDR3 is 16 amino acids. Investigators reverse transcribed all isolated RNA, so they sequenced expressed TCRB transcripts. Generated by immunoSEQ multiplex PCR, the TCRdb table keeps only in-frame clones and is missing some. The sample contains hundreds of thousands of clones, 11% to 15% of which appear only once. Points from the study as a whole: Type 1 diabetes patients had VDJ junctions that carried fewer insertions and more deletions. A PCR bias possibly favoring shorter templates would apply equally to patients and controls. Across all four CD4+ subsets, people with type 1 diabetes showed modestly shorter TCRB CDR3s.

The sequenced sample was naive CD4+ T cells from blood. This clonotype originated in a man aged 25 to 45 in good health. The chain carries TRBV5-1 and TRBJ2-1; the match to TRBD2 covers 13 bases. In DNA form, the CDR3 reads TGCGCCAGCCGGGTACTAGCGGGAGGGCCATTGGATGAGCAGTTCTTC. Translation: CASRVLAGGPLDEQFF.